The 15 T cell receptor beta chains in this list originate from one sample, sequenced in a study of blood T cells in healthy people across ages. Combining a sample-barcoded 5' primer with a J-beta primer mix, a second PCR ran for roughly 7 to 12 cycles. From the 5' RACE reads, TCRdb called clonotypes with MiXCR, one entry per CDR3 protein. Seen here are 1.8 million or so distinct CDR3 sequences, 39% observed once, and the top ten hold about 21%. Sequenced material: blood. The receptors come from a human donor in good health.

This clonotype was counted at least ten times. The CDR3, as DNA: TGTGCCAGCAGCCTAAGCGGGGGGGCCGCAAACATTCAGTACTTC. This codes for CASSLSGGAANIQYF. V usage is TRBV7-2 and J usage is TRBJ2-4; 10 nucleotides match TRBD2. The CDR3 contains 15 residues. Germline CDR1 reads SGHTA; CDR2 reads FQGNSA. J was trimmed by 6 bases and V by 5 bases; bases with no gene match: 7.

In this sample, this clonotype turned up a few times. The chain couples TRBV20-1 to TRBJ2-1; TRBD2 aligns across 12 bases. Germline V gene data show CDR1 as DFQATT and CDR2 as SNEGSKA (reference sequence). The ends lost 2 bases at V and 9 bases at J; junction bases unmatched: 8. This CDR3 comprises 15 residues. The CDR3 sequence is CSARSSSGGAVEQFF. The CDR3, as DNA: TGCAGTGCTAGATCCTCTAGCGGGGGGGCGGTTGAGCAGTTCTTC.

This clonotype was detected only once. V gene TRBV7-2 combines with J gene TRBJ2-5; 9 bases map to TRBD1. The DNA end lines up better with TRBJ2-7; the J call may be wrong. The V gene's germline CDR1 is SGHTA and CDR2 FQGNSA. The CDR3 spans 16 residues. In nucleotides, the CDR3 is TGTGCCAGCAGCTTAGAGGACAGGGGACGGCTAGGCGAGCAGTACTTC. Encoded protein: CASSLEDRGRLGEQYF.

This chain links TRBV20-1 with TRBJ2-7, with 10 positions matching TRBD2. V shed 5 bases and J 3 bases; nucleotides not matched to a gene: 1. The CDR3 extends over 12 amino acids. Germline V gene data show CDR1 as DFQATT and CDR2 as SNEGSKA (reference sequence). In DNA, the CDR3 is TGCAGTGCTTGGACTAGCGGCTACGAGCAGTACTTC. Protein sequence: CSAWTSGYEQYF.

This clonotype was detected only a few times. The CDR3, as DNA: TGCGCCAGCAGCTTCCGGATTCAGGGTAATGAGCAGTTCTTC. Translated: CASSFRIQGNEQFF. The chain joins TRBV5-1 to TRBJ2-1; the D gene is possibly TRBD1 (5 bases). CDR1 SGHRS and CDR2 YFSETQ come from the germline V gene. With 2 bases removed from V and 7 bases from J, the gap between germline ends came to 13 bases. The length of the CDR3 is 14 residues.

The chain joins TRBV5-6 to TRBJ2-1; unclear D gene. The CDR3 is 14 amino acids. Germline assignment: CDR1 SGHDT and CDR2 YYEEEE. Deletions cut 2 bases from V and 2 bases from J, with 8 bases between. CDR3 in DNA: TGTGCCAGCAGCTTCTTCGGCCCCTACAATGAGCAGTTCTTC. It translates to CASSFFGPYNEQFF.

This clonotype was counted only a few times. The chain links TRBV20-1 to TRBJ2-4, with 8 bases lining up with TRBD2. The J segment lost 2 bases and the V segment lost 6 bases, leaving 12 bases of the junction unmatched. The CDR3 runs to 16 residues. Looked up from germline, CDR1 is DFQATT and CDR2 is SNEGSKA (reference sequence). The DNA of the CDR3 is TGCAGTGCCCCAACGCGGACTAGCTCGTCCAAAAACATTCAGTACTTC. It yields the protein CSAPTRTSSSKNIQYF.

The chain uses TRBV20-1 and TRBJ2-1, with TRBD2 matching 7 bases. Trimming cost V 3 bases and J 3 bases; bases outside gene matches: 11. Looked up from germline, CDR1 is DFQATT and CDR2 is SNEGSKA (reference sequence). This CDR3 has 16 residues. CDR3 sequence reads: CSARVRAASGYNEQFF. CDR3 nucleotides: TGCAGTGCTAGGGTACGGGCGGCTAGCGGCTACAATGAGCAGTTCTTC.

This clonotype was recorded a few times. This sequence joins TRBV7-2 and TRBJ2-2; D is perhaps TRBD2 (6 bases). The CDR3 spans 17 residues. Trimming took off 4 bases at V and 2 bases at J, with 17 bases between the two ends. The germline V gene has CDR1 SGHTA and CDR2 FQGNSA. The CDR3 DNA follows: TGTGCCAGCAGCTATCCTAGGGAGGACCCTAACACCGGGGAGCTGTTTTTT. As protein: CASSYPREDPNTGELFF.

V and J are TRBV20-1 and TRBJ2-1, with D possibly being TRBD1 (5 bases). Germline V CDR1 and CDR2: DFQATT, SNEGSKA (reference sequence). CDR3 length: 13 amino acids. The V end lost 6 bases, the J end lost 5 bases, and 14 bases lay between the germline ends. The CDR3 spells CSAQASANNEQFF. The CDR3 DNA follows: TGCAGTGCACAGGCATCAGCAAACAATGAGCAGTTCTTC.

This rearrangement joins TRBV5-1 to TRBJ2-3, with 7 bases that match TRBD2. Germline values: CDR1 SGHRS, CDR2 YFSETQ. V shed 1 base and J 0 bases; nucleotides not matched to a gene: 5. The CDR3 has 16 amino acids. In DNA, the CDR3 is TGCGCCAGCAGCTTGCAGGGACTACCGAGCACAGATACGCAGTATTTT. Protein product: CASSLQGLPSTDTQYF.

CDR3 loop: CASSGGDRYQETQYF. CDR3 bases: TGCGCCAGCAGCGGGGGGGACAGGTACCAAGAGACCCAGTACTTC. This chain links TRBV5-1 with TRBJ2-5; a weak D match, TRBD1 (8 bases). The CDR3 totals 15 residues. The germline V and J ends were trimmed by 4 bases and 0 bases, with 13 bases remaining between them. In germline, CDR1 is SGHRS, CDR2 YFSETQ.

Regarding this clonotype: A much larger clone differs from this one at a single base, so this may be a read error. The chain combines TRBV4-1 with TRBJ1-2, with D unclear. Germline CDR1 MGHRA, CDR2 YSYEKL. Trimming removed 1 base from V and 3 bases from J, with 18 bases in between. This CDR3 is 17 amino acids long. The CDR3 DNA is TGCGCCAGCAGCCAAGGGAGGAGAGGAAGCCTTCACTATGGCTACACCTTC. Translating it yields CASSQGRRGSLHYGYTF.

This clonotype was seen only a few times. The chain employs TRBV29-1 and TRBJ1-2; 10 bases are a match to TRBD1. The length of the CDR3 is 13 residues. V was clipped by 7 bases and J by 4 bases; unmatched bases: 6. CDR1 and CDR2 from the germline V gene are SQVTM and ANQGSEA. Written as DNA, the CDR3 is TGCAGCGCCGGGACAGGGGACGGCTATGGCTACACCTTC. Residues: CSAGTGDGYGYTF.

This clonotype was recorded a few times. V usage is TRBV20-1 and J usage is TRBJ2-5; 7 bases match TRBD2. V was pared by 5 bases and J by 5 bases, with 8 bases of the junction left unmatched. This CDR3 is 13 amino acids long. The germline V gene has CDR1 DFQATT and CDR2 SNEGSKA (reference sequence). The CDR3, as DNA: TGCAGTGCTCCAATGACTAGCTCGGAGACCCAGTACTTC. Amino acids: CSAPMTSSETQYF.